Below, one T cell receptor (beta chain) is given with its context. Its antigen is as yet unknown. Primed by a sample-barcoded 5' primer and a J-beta primer mix, a second PCR proceeded for about 7 to 11 cycles. Per sample, CDR3-containing paired-end reads numbered at least 2.5 million. TCRdb reprocessed the 5' RACE reads with MiXCR, giving one entry per CDR3 protein. The data contain 1.5 million to 2 million distinct CDR3 sequences, 28% of them singletons. This entry is derived from a study of blood T cells in healthy people across ages. Overall study findings and caveats: Age brought a roughly linear fall in TCR beta diversity measured per million T cells. More naive CD4+ cells and higher diversity marked long-lived donors relative to aged donors.

The sample providers were healthy Caucasian people from Russia, aged roughly 6 to 95. Germline V gene lookup returns CDR1 SGHAT and CDR2 FQNNGV. V was pared by 3 bases and J by 2 bases, with 6 bases between. There are 13 residues in the CDR3. Sequencing input: blood. The sequence was obtained from a woman aged 25 to 39 in good health. V usage is TRBV11-2 and J usage is TRBJ2-3; no clear D gene. The CDR3 loop is CASSLHTTDTQYF. CDR3 sequence (DNA): TGTGCCAGCAGCTTGCACACCACAGATACGCAGTATTTT.